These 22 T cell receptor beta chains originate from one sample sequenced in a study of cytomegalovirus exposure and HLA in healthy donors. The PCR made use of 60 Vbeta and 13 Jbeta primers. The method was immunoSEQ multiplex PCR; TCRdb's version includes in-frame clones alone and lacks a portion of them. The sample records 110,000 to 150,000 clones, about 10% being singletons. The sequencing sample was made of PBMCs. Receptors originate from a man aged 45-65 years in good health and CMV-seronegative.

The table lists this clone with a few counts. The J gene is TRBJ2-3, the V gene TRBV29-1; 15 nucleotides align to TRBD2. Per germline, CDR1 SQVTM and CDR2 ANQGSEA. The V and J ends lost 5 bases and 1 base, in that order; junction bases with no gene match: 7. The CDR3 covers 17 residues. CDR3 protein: CSVSGTSGRSRTDTQYF. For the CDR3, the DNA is TGCAGCGTTTCCGGGACTAGCGGGAGGTCTCGCACAGATACGCAGTATTTT.

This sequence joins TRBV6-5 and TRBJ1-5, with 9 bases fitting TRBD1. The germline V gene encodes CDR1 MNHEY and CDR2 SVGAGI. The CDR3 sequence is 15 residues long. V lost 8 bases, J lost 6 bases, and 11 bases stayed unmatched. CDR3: CASRKQGAGGQPQHF. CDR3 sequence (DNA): TGTGCCAGCCGAAAACAGGGGGCGGGGGGTCAGCCCCAGCATTTT.

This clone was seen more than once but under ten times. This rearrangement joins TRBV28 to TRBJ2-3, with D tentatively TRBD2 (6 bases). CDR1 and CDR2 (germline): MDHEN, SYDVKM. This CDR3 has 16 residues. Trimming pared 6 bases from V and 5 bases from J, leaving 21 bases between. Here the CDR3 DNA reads TGTGCCAGCAGCCCCCCACGTGGGGGGTATCGAGATACGCAGTATTTT. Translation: CASSPPRGGYRDTQYF.

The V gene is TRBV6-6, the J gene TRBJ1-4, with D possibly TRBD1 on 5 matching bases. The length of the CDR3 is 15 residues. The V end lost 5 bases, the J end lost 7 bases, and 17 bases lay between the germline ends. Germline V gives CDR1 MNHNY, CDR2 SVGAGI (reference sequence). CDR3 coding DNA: TGTGCCAGCAGTGTCCAGGGCGGGGAAGCTGAAAAACTGTTTTTT. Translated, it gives CASSVQGGEAEKLFF.

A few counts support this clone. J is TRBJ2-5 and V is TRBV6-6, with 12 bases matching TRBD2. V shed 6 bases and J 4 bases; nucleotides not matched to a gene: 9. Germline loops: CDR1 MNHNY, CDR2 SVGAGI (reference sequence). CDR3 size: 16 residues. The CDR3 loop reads CASSSAKGLAGETQYF. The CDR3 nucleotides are TGTGCCAGCAGCTCGGCTAAGGGACTAGCGGGAGAGACCCAGTACTTC.

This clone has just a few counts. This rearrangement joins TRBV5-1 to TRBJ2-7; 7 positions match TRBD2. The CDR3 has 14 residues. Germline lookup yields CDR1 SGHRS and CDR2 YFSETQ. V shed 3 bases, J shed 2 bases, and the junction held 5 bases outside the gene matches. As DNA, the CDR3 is TGCGCCAGCAGCTCGGGGGGTTCTCCCTACGAGCAGTACTTC. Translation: CASSSGGSPYEQYF.

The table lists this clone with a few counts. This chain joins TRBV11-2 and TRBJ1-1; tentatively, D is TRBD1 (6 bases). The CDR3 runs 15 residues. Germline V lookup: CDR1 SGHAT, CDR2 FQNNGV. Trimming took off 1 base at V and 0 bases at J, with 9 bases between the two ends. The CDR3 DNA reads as TGTGCCAGCAGCTTAGGCGGACAGTTGAACACTGAAGCTTTCTTT. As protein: CASSLGGQLNTEAFF.

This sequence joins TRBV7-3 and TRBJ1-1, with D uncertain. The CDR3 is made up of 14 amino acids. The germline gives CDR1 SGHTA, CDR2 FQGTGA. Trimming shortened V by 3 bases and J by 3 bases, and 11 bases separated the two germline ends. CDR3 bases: TGTGCCAGCAGCTTTGAGGGCTCGGACACTGAAGCTTTCTTT. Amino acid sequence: CASSFEGSDTEAFF.

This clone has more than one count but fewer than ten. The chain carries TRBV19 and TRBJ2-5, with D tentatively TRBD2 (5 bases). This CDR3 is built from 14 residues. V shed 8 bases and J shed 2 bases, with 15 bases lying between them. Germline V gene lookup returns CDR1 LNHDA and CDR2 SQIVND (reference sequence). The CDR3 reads CASPWTEKQETQYF. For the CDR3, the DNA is TGTGCCAGTCCTTGGACTGAAAAACAAGAGACCCAGTACTTC.

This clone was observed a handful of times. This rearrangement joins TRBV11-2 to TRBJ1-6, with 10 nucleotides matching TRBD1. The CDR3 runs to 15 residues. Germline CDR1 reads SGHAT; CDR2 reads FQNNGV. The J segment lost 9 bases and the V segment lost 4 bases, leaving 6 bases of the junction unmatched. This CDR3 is CASSYGTGEASPLHF. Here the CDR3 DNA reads TGTGCCAGCAGCTATGGGACAGGGGAAGCTTCACCCCTCCACTTT.

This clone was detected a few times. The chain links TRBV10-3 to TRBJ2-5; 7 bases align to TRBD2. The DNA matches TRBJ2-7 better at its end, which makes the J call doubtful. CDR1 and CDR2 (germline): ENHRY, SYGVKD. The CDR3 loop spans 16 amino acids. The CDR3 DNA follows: TGTGCCATCAGTGAGTTATCTAGCGGTCGCTACTACGAGCAGTACTTC. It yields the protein CAISELSSGRYYEQYF.

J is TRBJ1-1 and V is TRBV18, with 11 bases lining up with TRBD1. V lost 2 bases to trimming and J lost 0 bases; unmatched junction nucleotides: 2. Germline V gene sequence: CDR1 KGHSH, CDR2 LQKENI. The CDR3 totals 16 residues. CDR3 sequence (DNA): TGTGCCAGCTCACCAGGACAGGGGGCCCTGAACACTGAAGCTTTCTTT. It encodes CASSPGQGALNTEAFF. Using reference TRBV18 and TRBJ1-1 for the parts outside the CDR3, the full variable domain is NAGVMQNPRHLVRRRGQEARLRCSPMKGHSHVYWYRQLPEEGLKFMVYLQKENIIDESGMPKERFSAEFPKEGPSILRIQQVVRGDSAAYFCASSPGQGALNTEAFFGQGTRLTVV.

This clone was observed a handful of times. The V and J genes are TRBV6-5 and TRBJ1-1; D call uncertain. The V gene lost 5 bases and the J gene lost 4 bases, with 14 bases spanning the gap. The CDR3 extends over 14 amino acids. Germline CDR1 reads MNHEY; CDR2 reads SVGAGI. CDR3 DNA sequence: TGTGCCAGCAGTCTAGGGTCGAGGGTCACTGAAGCTTTCTTT. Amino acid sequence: CASSLGSRVTEAFF.

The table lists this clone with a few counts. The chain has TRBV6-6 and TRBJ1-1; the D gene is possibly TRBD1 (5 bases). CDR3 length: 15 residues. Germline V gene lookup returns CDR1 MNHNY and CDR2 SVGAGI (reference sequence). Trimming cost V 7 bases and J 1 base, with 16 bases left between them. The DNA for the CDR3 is TGTGCCAGCACCCAACGGGGGATAGGGAACACTGAAGCTTTCTTT. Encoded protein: CASTQRGIGNTEAFF.

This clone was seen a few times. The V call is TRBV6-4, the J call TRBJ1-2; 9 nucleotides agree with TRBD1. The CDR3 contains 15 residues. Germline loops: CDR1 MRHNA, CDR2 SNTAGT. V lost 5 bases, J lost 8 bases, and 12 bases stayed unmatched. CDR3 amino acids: CASSFTGTGLRGYTF. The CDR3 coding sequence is TGTGCCAGCAGTTTCACCGGGACAGGGCTCCGGGGCTACACCTTC.

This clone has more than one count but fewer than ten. The CDR3, as DNA: TGCAGCGTTGGGGACAGGGGGAGCACTGAAGCTTTCTTT. It specifies CSVGDRGSTEAFF. This chain joins TRBV29-1 and TRBJ1-1; 11 nucleotides align to TRBD1. V lost 4 bases to trimming and J lost 4 bases; unmatched junction nucleotides: 2. Germline V gene data show CDR1 as SQVTM and CDR2 as ANQGSEA. The CDR3 runs 13 residues.

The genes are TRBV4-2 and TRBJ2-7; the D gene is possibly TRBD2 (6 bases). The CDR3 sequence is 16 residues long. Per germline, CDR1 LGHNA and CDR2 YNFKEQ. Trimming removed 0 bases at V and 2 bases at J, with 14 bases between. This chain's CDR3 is CASSQETSRTTYEQYF. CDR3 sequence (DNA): TGTGCCAGCAGCCAAGAGACGAGCAGGACTACCTACGAGCAGTACTTC.

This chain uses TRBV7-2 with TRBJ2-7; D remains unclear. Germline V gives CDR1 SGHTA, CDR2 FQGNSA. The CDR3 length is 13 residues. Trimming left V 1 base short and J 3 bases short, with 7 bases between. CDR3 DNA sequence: TGTGCCAGCAGCTTAGATATCTACTACGAGCAGTACTTC. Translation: CASSLDIYYEQYF.

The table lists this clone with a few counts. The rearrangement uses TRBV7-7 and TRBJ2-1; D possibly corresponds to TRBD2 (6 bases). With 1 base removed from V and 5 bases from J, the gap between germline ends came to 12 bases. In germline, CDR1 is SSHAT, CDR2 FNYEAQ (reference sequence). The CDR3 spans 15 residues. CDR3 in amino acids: CASSLDGGNHNEQFF. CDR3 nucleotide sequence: TGTGCCAGCAGCTTAGATGGCGGGAACCACAATGAGCAGTTCTTC.

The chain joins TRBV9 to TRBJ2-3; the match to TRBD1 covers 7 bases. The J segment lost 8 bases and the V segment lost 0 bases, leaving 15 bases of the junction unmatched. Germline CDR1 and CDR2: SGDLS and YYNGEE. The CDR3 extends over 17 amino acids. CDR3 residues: CASSVEFRTGSSGTQYF. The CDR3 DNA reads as TGTGCCAGCAGCGTAGAATTCAGGACAGGTTCCTCCGGTACGCAGTATTTT.

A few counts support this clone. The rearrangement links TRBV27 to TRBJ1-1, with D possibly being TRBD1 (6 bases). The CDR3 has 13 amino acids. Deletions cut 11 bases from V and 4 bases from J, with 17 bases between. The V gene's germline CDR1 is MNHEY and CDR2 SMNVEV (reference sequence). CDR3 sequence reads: CAGGRGGPTEAFF. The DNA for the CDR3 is TGTGCCGGGGGTAGGGGGGGGCCCACTGAAGCTTTCTTT.

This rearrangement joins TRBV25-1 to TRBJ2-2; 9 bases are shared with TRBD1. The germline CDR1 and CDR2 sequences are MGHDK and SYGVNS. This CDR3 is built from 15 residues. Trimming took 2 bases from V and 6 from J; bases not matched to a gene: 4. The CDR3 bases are TGTGCCAGCAGTGAAATAAACAGGGGGCCCGGGGAGCTGTTTTTT. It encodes CASSEINRGPGELFF.